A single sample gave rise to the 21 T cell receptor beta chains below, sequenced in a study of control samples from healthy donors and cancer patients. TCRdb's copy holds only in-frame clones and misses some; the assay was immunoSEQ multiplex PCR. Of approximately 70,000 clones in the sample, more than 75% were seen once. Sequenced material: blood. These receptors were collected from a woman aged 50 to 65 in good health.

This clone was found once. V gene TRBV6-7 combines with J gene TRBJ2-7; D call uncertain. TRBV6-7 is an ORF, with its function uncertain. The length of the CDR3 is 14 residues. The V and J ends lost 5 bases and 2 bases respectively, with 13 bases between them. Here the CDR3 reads CASSKTAVAYEQYF. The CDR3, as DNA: TGTGCCAGCAGTAAAACGGCCGTGGCCTACGAGCAGTACTTC.

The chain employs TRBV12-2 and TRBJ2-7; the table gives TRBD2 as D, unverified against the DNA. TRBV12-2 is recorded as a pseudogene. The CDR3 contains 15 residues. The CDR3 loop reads CASRQPRLRKHEQYF. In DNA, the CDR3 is TGTGCAAGTCGCCAACCGAGGCTACGAAAACACGAGCAGTACTTC.

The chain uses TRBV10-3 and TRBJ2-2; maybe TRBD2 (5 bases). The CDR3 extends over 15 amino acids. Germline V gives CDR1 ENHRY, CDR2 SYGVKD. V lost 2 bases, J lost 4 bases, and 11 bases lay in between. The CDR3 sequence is CAISEDTSATGELFF. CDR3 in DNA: TGTGCCATCAGTGAGGATACTAGTGCCACCGGGGAGCTGTTTTTT.

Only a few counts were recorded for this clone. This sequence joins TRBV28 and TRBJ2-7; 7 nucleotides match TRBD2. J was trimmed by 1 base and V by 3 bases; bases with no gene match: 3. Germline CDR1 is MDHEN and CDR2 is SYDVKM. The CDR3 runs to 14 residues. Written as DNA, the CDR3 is TGTGCCAGCAGTTTGGAGGGAGGGTCCTACGAGCAGTACTTC. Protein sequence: CASSLEGGSYEQYF.

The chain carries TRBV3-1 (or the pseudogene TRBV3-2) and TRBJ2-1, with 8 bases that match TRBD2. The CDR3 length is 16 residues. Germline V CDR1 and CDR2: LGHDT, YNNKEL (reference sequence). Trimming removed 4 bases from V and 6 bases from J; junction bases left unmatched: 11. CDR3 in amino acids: CASSPYLGTSVNEQFF. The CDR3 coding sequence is TGTGCCAGCAGCCCGTACCTCGGGACTAGTGTCAATGAGCAGTTCTTC.

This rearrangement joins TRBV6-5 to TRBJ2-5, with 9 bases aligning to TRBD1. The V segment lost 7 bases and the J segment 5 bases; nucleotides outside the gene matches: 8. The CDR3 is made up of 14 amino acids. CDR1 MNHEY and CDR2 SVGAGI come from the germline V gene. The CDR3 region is CASNSGQGVETQYF. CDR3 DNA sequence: TGTGCCAGCAATTCGGGACAGGGTGTTGAGACCCAGTACTTC.

CDR3 region: CASSLGVVAFF. CDR3 bases: TGTGCCAGCAGCTTGGGGGTAGTTGCTTTCTTT. J is TRBJ1-1 and V is TRBV5-6; no clear D. With 0 bases removed from V and 11 bases from J, the gap between germline ends came to 8 bases. The CDR3 has 11 amino acids. Germline CDR1 and CDR2: SGHDT and YYEEEE.

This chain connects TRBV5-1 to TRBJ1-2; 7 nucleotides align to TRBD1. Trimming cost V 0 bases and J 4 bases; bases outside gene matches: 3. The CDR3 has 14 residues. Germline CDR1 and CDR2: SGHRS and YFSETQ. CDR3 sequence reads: CASSLEGQIYGYTF. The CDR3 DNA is TGCGCCAGCAGCTTGGAGGGACAGATCTATGGCTACACCTTC. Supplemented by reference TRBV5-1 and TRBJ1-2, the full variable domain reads KAGVTQTPRYLIKTRGQQVTLSCSPISGHRSVSWYQQTPGQGLQFLFEYFSETQRNKGNFPGRFSGRQFSNSRSEMNVSTLELGDSALYLCASSLEGQIYGYTFGSGTRLTVV.

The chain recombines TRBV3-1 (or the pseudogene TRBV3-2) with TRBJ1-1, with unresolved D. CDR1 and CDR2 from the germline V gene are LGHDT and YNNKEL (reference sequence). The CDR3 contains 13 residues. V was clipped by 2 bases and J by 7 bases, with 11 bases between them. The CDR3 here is CASSQTREVEAFF. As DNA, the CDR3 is TGTGCCAGCAGCCAAACGAGGGAGGTTGAAGCTTTCTTT.

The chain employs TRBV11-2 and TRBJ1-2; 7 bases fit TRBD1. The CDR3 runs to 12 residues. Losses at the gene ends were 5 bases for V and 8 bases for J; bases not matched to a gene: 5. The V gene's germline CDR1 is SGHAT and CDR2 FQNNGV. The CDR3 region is CASSAGQDGYTF. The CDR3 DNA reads TGTGCCAGCAGCGCCGGACAGGACGGCTACACCTTC.

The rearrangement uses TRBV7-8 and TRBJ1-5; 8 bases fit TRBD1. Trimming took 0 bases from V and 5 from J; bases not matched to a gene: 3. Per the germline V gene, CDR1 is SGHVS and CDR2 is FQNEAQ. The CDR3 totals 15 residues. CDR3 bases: TGTGCCAGCAGCTTAGCGCAGACAGGGGATCAGCCCCAGCATTTT. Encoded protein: CASSLAQTGDQPQHF.

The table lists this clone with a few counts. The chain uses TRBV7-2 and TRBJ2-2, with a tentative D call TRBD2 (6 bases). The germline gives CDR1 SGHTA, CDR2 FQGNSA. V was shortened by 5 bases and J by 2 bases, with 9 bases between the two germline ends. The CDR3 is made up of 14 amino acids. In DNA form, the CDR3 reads TGTGCCAGCAGCCTGGGACTTAACACCGGGGAGCTGTTTTTT. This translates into CASSLGLNTGELFF.

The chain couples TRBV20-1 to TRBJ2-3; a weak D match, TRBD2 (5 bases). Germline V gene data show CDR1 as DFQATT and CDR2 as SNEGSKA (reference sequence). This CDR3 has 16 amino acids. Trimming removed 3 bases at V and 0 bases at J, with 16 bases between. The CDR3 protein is CSASRSPRASTDTQYF. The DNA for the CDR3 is TGCAGTGCTAGTAGGTCCCCGCGGGCCAGCACAGATACGCAGTATTTT.

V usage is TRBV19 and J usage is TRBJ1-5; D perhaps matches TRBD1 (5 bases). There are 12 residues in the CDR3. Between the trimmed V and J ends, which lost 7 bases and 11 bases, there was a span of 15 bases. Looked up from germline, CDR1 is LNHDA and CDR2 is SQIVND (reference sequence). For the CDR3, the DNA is TGTGCCAGTAAGTCTCAGGGTCCGACCCAGCATTTT. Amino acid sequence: CASKSQGPTQHF.

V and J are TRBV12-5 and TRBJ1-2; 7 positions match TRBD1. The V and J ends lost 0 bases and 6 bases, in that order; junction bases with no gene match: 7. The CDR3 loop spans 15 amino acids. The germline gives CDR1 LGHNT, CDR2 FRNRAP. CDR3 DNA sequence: TGTGCTAGTGGTTTGGTACGTGGGACAGCAAATGGCTACACCTTC. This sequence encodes CASGLVRGTANGYTF. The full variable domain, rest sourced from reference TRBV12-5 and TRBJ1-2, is DARVTQTPRHKVTEMGQEVTMRCQPILGHNTVFWYRQTMMQGLELLAYFRNRAPLDDSGMPKDRFSAEMPDATLATLKIQPSEPRDSAVYFCASGLVRGTANGYTFGSGTRLTVV.

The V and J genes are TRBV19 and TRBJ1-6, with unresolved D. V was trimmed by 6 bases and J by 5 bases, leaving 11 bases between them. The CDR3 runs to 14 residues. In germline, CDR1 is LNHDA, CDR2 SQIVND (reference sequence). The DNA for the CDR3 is TGTGCCAGTAGAACTACAAGAAATAATTCACCCCTCCACTTT. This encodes CASRTTRNNSPLHF.

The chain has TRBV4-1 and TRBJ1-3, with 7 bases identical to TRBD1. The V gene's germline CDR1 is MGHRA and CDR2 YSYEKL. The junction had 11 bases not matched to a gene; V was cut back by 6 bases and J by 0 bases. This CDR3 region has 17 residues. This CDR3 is CASRQTGTLSSGNTIYF. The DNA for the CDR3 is TGCGCCAGCAGACAGACAGGGACACTTAGCTCTGGAAACACCATATATTTT.

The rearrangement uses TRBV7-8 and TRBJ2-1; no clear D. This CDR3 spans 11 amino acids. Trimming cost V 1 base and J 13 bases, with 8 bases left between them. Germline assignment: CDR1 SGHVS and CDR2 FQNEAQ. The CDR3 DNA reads TGTGCCAGCAGCTTAGAGCGTATTCAGTTCTTC. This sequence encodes CASSLERIQFF. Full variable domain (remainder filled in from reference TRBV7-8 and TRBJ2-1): GAGVSQSPRYKVAKRGQDVALRCDPISGHVSLFWYQQALGQGPEFLTYFQNEAQLDKSGLPSDRFFAERPEGSVSTLKIQRTQQEDSAVYLCASSLERIQFFGPGTRLTVL.

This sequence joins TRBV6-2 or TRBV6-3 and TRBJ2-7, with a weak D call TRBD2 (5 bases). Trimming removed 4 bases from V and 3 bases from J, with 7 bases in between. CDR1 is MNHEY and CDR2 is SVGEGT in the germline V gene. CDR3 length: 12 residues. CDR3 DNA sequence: TGTGCCAGCAGTTCAACTAGCTACGAGCAGTACTTC. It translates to CASSSTSYEQYF.

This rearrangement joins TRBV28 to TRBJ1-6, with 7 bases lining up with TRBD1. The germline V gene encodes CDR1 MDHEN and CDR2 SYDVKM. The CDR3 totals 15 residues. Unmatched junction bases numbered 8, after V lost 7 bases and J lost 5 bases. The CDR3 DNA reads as TGTGCCAGCAAAATAAGGGACAGTAATAATTCACCCCTCCACTTT. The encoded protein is CASKIRDSNNSPLHF.

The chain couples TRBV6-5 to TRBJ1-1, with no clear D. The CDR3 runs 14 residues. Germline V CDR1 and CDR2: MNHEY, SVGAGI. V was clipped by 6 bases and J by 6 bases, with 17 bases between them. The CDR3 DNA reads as TGTGCCAGCAGCGGCCGGAGTTTTGTCTCTGAAGCTTTCTTT. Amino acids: CASSGRSFVSEAFF.